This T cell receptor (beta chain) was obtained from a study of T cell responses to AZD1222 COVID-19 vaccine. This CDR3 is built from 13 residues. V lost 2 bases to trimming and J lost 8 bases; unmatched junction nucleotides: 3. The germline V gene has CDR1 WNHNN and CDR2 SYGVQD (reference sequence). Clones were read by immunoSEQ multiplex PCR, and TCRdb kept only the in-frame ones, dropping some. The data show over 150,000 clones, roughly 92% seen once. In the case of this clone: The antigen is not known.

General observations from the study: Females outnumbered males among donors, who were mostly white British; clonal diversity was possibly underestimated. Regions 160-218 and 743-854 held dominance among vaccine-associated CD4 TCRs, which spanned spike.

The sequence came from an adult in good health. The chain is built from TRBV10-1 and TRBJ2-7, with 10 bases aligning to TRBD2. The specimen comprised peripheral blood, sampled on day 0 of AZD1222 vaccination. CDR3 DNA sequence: TGCGCCAGCAGTGAGCAGCGGGGGGGCAAGCAGTACTTC. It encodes CASSEQRGGKQYF.